The 8 T cell receptor beta chains reported below all come from one sample, sequenced in a study of blood T cell repertoires in COVID-19. Sequencing was performed with immunoSEQ multiplex PCR; in TCRdb, only in-frame clones are kept and a portion is missing. Among roughly 170,000 clones listed, about 88% were seen once. The sequenced sample was peripheral blood. These receptors all stem from a woman in her 50s with COVID-19, enrolled during active disease.

This clone was counted a single time. The rearrangement links TRBV27 to TRBJ1-1, with 9 bases that match TRBD1. V dropped 0 bases and J dropped 0; count of bases not matched to a gene: 5. This CDR3 comprises 17 residues. CDR1 and CDR2 from the germline V gene are MNHEY and SMNVEV (reference sequence). The DNA of the CDR3 is TGTGCCAGCAGTTTATCGGGACAGGGAGATTTGAACACTGAAGCTTTCTTT. Protein: CASSLSGQGDLNTEAFF.

In its sample, this clone was seen once. The chain couples TRBV3-1 (or the pseudogene TRBV3-2) to TRBJ2-7, with TRBD1 matching over 9 bases. V shed 5 bases and J 4 bases; nucleotides not matched to a gene: 9. Germline lookup yields CDR1 LGHDT and CDR2 YNNKEL (reference sequence). The CDR3 runs to 15 residues. The CDR3 is CASSAPGQGFYEQYF. CDR3 DNA sequence: TGTGCCAGCAGCGCTCCGGGACAGGGTTTTTACGAGCAGTACTTC.

The chain carries TRBV30 and TRBJ2-5; 10 bases map to TRBD2. J gave up 2 bases and V 0 bases, and 9 bases lay outside the gene matches. The length of the CDR3 is 17 residues. Germline V gives CDR1 GTSNPN, CDR2 SVGIG (reference sequence). In nucleotides, the CDR3 is TGTGCCTGGAGTGTAGTCCGGACTAGCGGAGTACAAGAGACCCAGTACTTC. Translating gives CAWSVVRTSGVQETQYF.

The chain uses TRBV30 and TRBJ2-3; unclear D gene. The CDR3 has 11 residues. The germline CDR1 and CDR2 sequences are GTSNPN and SVGIG (reference sequence). Trimming pared 0 bases from V and 5 bases from J, leaving 3 bases between. The DNA of the CDR3 is TGTGCCTGGAGTGTACTAGATACGCAGTATTTT. It specifies CAWSVLDTQYF. The entire variable domain, with the rest obtained from reference TRBV30 and TRBJ2-3, is as follows: SQTIHQWPATLVQPVGSPLSLECTVEGTSNPNLYWYRQAAGRGLQLLFYSVGIGQISSEVPQNLSASRPQDRQFILSSKKLLLSDSGFYLCAWSVLDTQYFGPGTRLTVL.

The genes are TRBV29-1 and TRBJ2-5, with 10 positions matching TRBD2. With 4 bases clipped from V and 5 bases from J, the junction kept 4 bases outside the gene matches. This CDR3 region has 13 residues. Looked up from germline, CDR1 is SQVTM and CDR2 is ANQGSEA. The DNA of the CDR3 is TGCAGCGTTGTCCTAGCGGGGGTGGAGACCCAGTACTTC. Translated: CSVVLAGVETQYF.

This clone was counted a single time. The rearrangement joins TRBV6-6 to TRBJ1-5, with a tentative D call TRBD1 (5 bases). The germline V gene encodes CDR1 MNHNY and CDR2 SVGAGI (reference sequence). This CDR3 comprises 12 residues. Between the trimmed V and J ends, which lost 6 bases and 11 bases, there was a span of 14 bases. Written as DNA, the CDR3 is TGTGCCAGCAGCGACCCCCGGGGGGCCCAGCATTTT. The encoded protein is CASSDPRGAQHF.

The rearrangement joins TRBV19 to TRBJ2-5; perhaps TRBD1 as D (6 bases). CDR3 size: 16 residues. V was trimmed by 5 bases and J by 5 bases, leaving 21 bases between them. CDR1 LNHDA and CDR2 SQIVND come from the germline V gene (reference sequence). Here the CDR3 DNA reads TGTGCCAGTAGTCCATGGACTGGCCCAGGGGATGAGACCCAGTACTTC. It yields the protein CASSPWTGPGDETQYF. The variable domain in full, completed from reference TRBV19 and TRBJ2-5, reads DGGITQSPKYLFRKEGQNVTLSCEQNLNHDAMYWYRQDPGQGLRLIYYSQIVNDFQKGDIAEGYSVSREKKESFPLTVTSAQKNPTAFYLCASSPWTGPGDETQYFGPGTRLLVL.

This chain uses TRBV27 with TRBJ2-7; 9 nucleotides match TRBD2. In germline, CDR1 is MNHEY, CDR2 SMNVEV (reference sequence). The CDR3 contains 15 residues. With 4 bases clipped from V and 4 bases from J, the junction kept 8 bases outside the gene matches. CDR3 in amino acids: CASSSTGGGVYEQYF. CDR3 in DNA: TGTGCCAGCAGTTCCACCGGCGGGGGGGTGTACGAGCAGTACTTC.